Following are 12 T cell receptor beta chains from one sample sequenced in a study of blood T cell repertoires in COVID-19. Sequencing was performed with immunoSEQ multiplex PCR; in TCRdb, only in-frame clones are kept and a portion is missing. The data contain some 300,000 clones, around 91% of them singletons. Sequencing input: PBMCs or T cells enriched from blood (not recorded which). These receptors originate from a woman in her late teens or twenties with acute COVID-19.

The CDR3 nucleotides read TGTGCCAGCTCACTGACCTCGAGGCCGGGGGCCGGGGAGCTGTTTTTT. Protein: CASSLTSRPGAGELFF. V gene TRBV18 combines with J gene TRBJ2-2, with a tentative D call TRBD2 (6 bases). V was clipped by 4 bases and J by 6 bases, with 18 bases between them. The CDR3 is 16 residues long. Per germline, CDR1 KGHSH and CDR2 LQKENI.

V and J are TRBV27 and TRBJ2-7; a weak D match, TRBD1 (6 bases). V lost 1 base to trimming and J lost 4 bases, with 8 bases between them. From germline, CDR1 is MNHEY and CDR2 SMNVEV (reference sequence). CDR3 length equals 13 residues. The CDR3 region has the DNA TGTGCCAGCAGTTTATGGGGGCCGTACGAGCAGTACTTC. Its protein product is CASSLWGPYEQYF.

The DNA for the CDR3 is TGTGCCAGCAGTGGTTTGACTAGCGGATACTCCTACGAGCAGTACTTC. This translates into CASSGLTSGYSYEQYF. The rearrangement links TRBV6-1 to TRBJ2-7; 9 bases align to TRBD2. Germline CDR1 is MNHNS and CDR2 is SASEGT. J was trimmed by 0 bases and V by 4 bases; bases with no gene match: 7. This CDR3 spans 16 amino acids.

This clone was detected only once. The chain combines TRBV10-3 with TRBJ1-6, with D perhaps matching TRBD1 (6 bases). The germline V gene encodes CDR1 ENHRY and CDR2 SYGVKD. The CDR3 runs to 15 residues. V lost 4 bases to trimming and J lost 10 bases, with 17 bases between them. CDR3 DNA sequence: TGTGCCATCAGTGCCCAGGACAGAAACGGATCACCCCTCCACTTT. It yields the protein CAISAQDRNGSPLHF.

The chain links TRBV19 to TRBJ2-3, with D possibly TRBD2 on 5 matching bases. The CDR3 consists of 13 residues. CDR1 is LNHDA, CDR2 SQIVND, per germline (reference sequence). The V gene lost 9 bases and the J gene lost 0 bases, with 10 bases spanning the gap. The CDR3 reads CASRDVSTDTQYF. In DNA form, the CDR3 reads TGTGCCAGCCGGGATGTTAGCACAGATACGCAGTATTTT.

In regard to this clone: One end of the junction varies from germline; a read error may be responsible. V usage is TRBV6-2 or TRBV6-3 and J usage is TRBJ1-6; D uncertain. The CDR3 contains 13 residues. Looked up from germline, CDR1 is MNHEY and CDR2 is SVGEGT. The CDR3 DNA is TGTGCCAGCAGTCACTCCTTCCTTCAGGCCCTCCACTTT. This codes for CASSHSFLQALHF.

A note on this clone: Other DNA sequences in the sample encode the same CDR3. V is TRBV7-9 and J is TRBJ2-7; no definite D call. Trimming took 6 bases from V and 0 from J, leaving 6 bases between them. Germline values: CDR1 SEHNR, CDR2 FQNEAQ (reference sequence). The CDR3 has 12 residues. The CDR3 bases are TGTGCCAGCAGTAGCAGCTCCTACGAGCAGTACTTC. Protein product: CASSSSSYEQYF.

This clone was counted only a few times. The rearrangement links TRBV11-2 to TRBJ2-1; 8 bases agree with TRBD2. Germline CDR1 reads SGHAT; CDR2 reads FQNNGV. The CDR3 loop spans 16 amino acids. V shed 1 base, J shed 9 bases, and the junction held 11 bases outside the gene matches. The chain's CDR3 is CASSLGISGNIGEQFF. The CDR3, as DNA: TGTGCCAGCAGCTTAGGAATTAGCGGGAACATAGGTGAGCAGTTCTTC.

This clone showed up just once. The chain has TRBV28 and TRBJ2-1, with TRBD1 identical over 10 bases. The CDR3 has 16 residues. Unmatched junction bases numbered 8, after V lost 5 bases and J lost 4 bases. The germline V gene has CDR1 MDHEN and CDR2 SYDVKM. The CDR3 is CASSRPGTGEYNEQFF. CDR3 DNA: TGTGCCAGCAGTCGACCCGGGACAGGGGAATACAATGAGCAGTTCTTC.

The chain couples TRBV28 to TRBJ1-1, with TRBD1 matching 8 bases. After removal of 8 bases from V and 1 base from J, the junction contained 12 bases not matched to a gene. The CDR3 is 16 residues long. The V gene's germline CDR1 is MDHEN and CDR2 SYDVKM. CDR3: CASSGQGSPSNTEAFF. CDR3 bases: TGTGCCAGCTCTGGACAGGGCTCTCCATCGAACACTGAAGCTTTCTTT.

The CDR3 DNA follows: TGTGCCAGCAGCTCCCAGGGCGCCTCCGGCTACGAGCAGTACTTC. Its translation is CASSSQGASGYEQYF. The chain employs TRBV7-3 and TRBJ2-7, with a possible D match to TRBD1 (5 bases). CDR1 is SGHTA and CDR2 is FQGTGA in the germline V gene. This CDR3 contains 15 residues. Trimming took 4 bases from V and 3 from J, leaving 16 bases between them. Combining the CDR3 with reference TRBV7-3 and TRBJ2-7 gives the whole variable domain GAGVSQTPSNKVTEKGKYVELRCDPISGHTALYWYRQSLGQGPEFLIYFQGTGAADDSGLPNDRFFAVRPEGSVSTLKIQRTERGDSAVYLCASSSQGASGYEQYFGPGTRLTVT.

The chain carries TRBV5-6 and TRBJ1-6; tentative D call: TRBD1 (5 bases). V dropped 5 bases and J dropped 5 bases, with 17 bases sitting between them. This CDR3 spans 16 amino acids. Per germline, CDR1 SGHDT and CDR2 YYEEEE. The CDR3 here is CASRGSKRGDNSPLHF. In DNA, the CDR3 is TGTGCCAGCAGAGGCTCTAAAAGGGGCGATAATTCACCCCTCCACTTT.